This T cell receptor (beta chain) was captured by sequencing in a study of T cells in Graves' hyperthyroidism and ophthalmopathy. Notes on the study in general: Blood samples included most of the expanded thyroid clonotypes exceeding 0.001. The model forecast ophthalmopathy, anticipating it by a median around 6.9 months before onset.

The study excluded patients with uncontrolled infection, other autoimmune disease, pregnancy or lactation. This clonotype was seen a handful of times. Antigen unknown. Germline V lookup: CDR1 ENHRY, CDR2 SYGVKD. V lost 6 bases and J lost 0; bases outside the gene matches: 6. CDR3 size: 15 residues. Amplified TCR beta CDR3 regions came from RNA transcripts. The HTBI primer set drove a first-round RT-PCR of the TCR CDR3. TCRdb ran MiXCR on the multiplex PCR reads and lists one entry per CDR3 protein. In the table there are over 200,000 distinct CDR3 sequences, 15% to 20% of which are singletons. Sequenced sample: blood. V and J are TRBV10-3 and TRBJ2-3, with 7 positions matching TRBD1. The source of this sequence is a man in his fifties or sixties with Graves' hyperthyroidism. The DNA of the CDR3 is TGTGCCATCAGCCGGGACAGATCTAGCACAGATACGCAGTATTTT. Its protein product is CAISRDRSSTDTQYF.